These 29 T cell receptor beta chains originate from one sample sequenced in a study of shared clonotypes between healthy human individuals. Sequenced by immunoSEQ multiplex PCR; TCRdb stores in-frame clones only, minus some. The data show millions of clones, with more than 85% seen just once and 1.5% to 2% held by the top ten. Cells designated naive CD8 were CD45RO-negative and were positively selected for CCR7, with terminally differentiated effector memory CD45RA+ cells excluded. Sequencing was performed on naive CD8+ T cells from PBMCs. These receptors originate from a man younger than 35 in good health. Some clones in this sample may be carry-over from other donors' samples.

The rearrangement links TRBV29-1 to TRBJ1-2; 8 bases align to TRBD1. The CDR3 runs to 12 residues. V lost 5 bases and J lost 4; bases outside the gene matches: 3. The V gene's germline CDR1 is SQVTM and CDR2 ANQGSEA. The CDR3 region is CSVYTGGYGYTF. For the CDR3, the DNA is TGCAGCGTTTACACAGGGGGCTATGGCTACACCTTC.

The gene calls are TRBV5-1 and TRBJ2-1, with 8 bases fitting TRBD2. The CDR3 extends over 19 amino acids. Germline V gene sequence: CDR1 SGHRS, CDR2 YFSETQ. V trimming: 0 bases; J trimming: 0 bases; junction bases outside the gene matches: 11. The CDR3 coding sequence is TGCGCCAGCAGCTTGGCTGGTGGTGTTAGCGGGATCTCCTACAATGAGCAGTTCTTC. It translates to CASSLAGGVSGISYNEQFF.

The V and J genes are TRBV6-5 and TRBJ2-7, with a weak D call TRBD2 (5 bases). CDR3 length equals 14 residues. V was pared by 1 base and J by 5 bases, with 12 bases between. The germline gives CDR1 MNHEY, CDR2 SVGAGI. CDR3 coding DNA: TGTGCCAGCAGTTACTATAGGGCGGGCGACGAGCAGTACTTC. It encodes CASSYYRAGDEQYF.

This chain uses TRBV7-3 with TRBJ2-1; D is uncertain. V lost 3 bases and J lost 6, with 6 bases in between. The CDR3 spans 12 residues. Germline V gives CDR1 SGHTA, CDR2 FQGTGA. In nucleotides, the CDR3 is TGTGCCAGCAGCTTCATAGGCAATGAGCAGTTCTTC. This encodes CASSFIGNEQFF.

The gene calls are TRBV29-1 and TRBJ2-1, with 7 bases fitting TRBD1. V lost 6 bases and J lost 9; bases outside the gene matches: 14. The CDR3 is made up of 14 amino acids. CDR1 is SQVTM, CDR2 ANQGSEA, per germline. Written as DNA, the CDR3 is TGCAGCGTCCTCCGGGCCGACAGGGCCGGTGAGCAGTTCTTC. As protein: CSVLRADRAGEQFF.

The rearrangement links TRBV5-1 to TRBJ2-7; TRBD2 aligns across 10 bases. Germline V gives CDR1 SGHRS, CDR2 YFSETQ. J gave up 7 bases and V 3 bases, and 13 bases lay outside the gene matches. This CDR3 is built from 16 residues. CDR3 residues: CASSSSRLAGEGEQYF. As DNA, the CDR3 is TGCGCCAGCAGCTCCTCTCGGCTAGCGGGAGAGGGGGAGCAGTACTTC.

As to this clone: Additional DNA sequences in this sample encode the identical CDR3. This sequence joins TRBV27 and TRBJ2-7; D is unclear. The CDR3 runs 13 residues. The germline V and J ends were trimmed by 3 bases and 0 bases, with 6 bases remaining between them. Germline-derived CDR1 and CDR2 are MNHEY and SMNVEV (reference sequence). Here the CDR3 DNA reads TGTGCCAGCAGTTTTGCACCCTCCTACGAGCAGTACTTC. It codes for CASSFAPSYEQYF.

The chain joins TRBV9 to TRBJ2-5, with 7 positions matching TRBD2. J gave up 5 bases and V 3 bases, and 4 bases lay outside the gene matches. This CDR3 has 13 amino acids. CDR1 and CDR2 (germline): SGDLS, YYNGEE. CDR3 region: CASSGGGPETQYF. For the CDR3, the DNA is TGTGCCAGCAGCGGGGGAGGGCCGGAGACCCAGTACTTC.

J is TRBJ1-2 and V is TRBV11-2; 8 bases are a match to TRBD1. V lost 4 bases and J lost 8; bases outside the gene matches: 9. CDR3 size: 14 residues. Germline loops: CDR1 SGHAT, CDR2 FQNNGV. CDR3 sequence reads: CASSSPGQGEGYTF. CDR3 DNA: TGTGCCAGCAGCTCCCCTGGACAGGGAGAGGGCTACACCTTC.

J is TRBJ1-2 and V is TRBV19; possibly TRBD1 for D (5 bases). Trimming removed 10 bases at V and 3 bases at J, with 15 bases between. Germline V CDR1 and CDR2: LNHDA, SQIVND (reference sequence). This CDR3 has 13 amino acids. Here the CDR3 DNA reads TGTGCCACCGGAGGGGCCTGGTACTATGGCTACACCTTC. Amino acid sequence: CATGGAWYYGYTF.

This chain links TRBV5-1 with TRBJ2-5, with D perhaps given as TRBD1 or TRBD2 (5 bases each). V was shortened by 1 base and J by 3 bases, with 7 bases between the two germline ends. Germline V gene lookup returns CDR1 SGHRS and CDR2 YFSETQ. The CDR3 totals 13 residues. CDR3 sequence reads: CASSLWGKETQYF. The CDR3 bases are TGCGCCAGCAGCTTGTGGGGGAAAGAGACCCAGTACTTC.

Here the CDR3 reads CASSPGTATPYEQYF. The DNA for the CDR3 is TGTGCCAGTAGTCCCGGGACAGCTACACCCTACGAGCAGTACTTC. V and J are TRBV19 and TRBJ2-7; TRBD1 aligns across 7 bases. The CDR3 loop spans 15 amino acids. Germline trimming cut 5 bases from V and 2 bases from J; bases unmatched to any gene: 9. Looked up from germline, CDR1 is LNHDA and CDR2 is SQIVND (reference sequence).

This chain connects TRBV29-1 to TRBJ2-1; D gene uncertain. The CDR3 is 13 residues long. The V end lost 7 bases, the J end lost 5 bases, and 15 bases lay between the germline ends. Germline CDR1 reads SQVTM; CDR2 reads ANQGSEA. The CDR3, as DNA: TGCAGCGCCCGAGTTTGGAGCGACAATGAGCAGTTCTTC. It translates to CSARVWSDNEQFF.

The chain links TRBV7-9 to TRBJ2-3; a possible D gene is TRBD2 (7 bases). This CDR3 is 15 amino acids long. The V end was cut by 5 bases, the J end by 2 bases, with 14 bases between. Germline V gene sequence: CDR1 SEHNR, CDR2 FQNEAQ (reference sequence). This CDR3 is CASSLGGGPTDTQYF. The CDR3, as DNA: TGTGCCAGCAGCCTGGGCGGGGGCCCCACAGATACGCAGTATTTT.

The chain combines TRBV7-9 with TRBJ2-3, with D unresolved. Per germline, CDR1 SEHNR and CDR2 FQNEAQ (reference sequence). CDR3 length equals 14 residues. Trimming removed 1 base from V and 2 bases from J, with 7 bases in between. The CDR3 DNA reads as TGTGCCAGCAGCTTAGTGTTCACCACAGATACGCAGTATTTT. Its protein product is CASSLVFTTDTQYF.

The genes are TRBV19 and TRBJ1-5, with D perhaps TRBD1 (5 bases). The CDR3 sequence is 18 residues long. V lost 10 bases and J 0 bases, leaving 25 bases between the germline ends. The germline V gene encodes CDR1 LNHDA and CDR2 SQIVND (reference sequence). The CDR3 is CATVVGRGYLYSNQPQHF. DNA for the CDR3: TGTGCCACGGTTGTGGGGCGGGGGTACCTTTATAGCAATCAGCCCCAGCATTTT.

The chain links TRBV19 to TRBJ2-1; 11 bases match TRBD2. The CDR3 is 15 residues long. The V gene's germline CDR1 is LNHDA and CDR2 SQIVND (reference sequence). The trim removed 5 bases at V and 8 bases at J, leaving 8 bases unmatched. This CDR3 is CASSAGLAAFDEQFF. DNA for the CDR3: TGTGCCAGTAGTGCGGGACTAGCGGCTTTCGATGAGCAGTTCTTC.

The chain employs TRBV27 and TRBJ1-5, with 7 bases matching TRBD1. The J segment lost 4 bases and the V segment lost 5 bases, leaving 8 bases of the junction unmatched. This CDR3 region has 15 residues. Germline V lookup: CDR1 MNHEY, CDR2 SMNVEV (reference sequence). CDR3: CASSPTTGWNQPQHF. The CDR3 DNA reads TGTGCCAGCAGTCCGACGACAGGGTGGAATCAGCCCCAGCATTTT.

This clone came up a few times. J is TRBJ1-1 and V is TRBV29-1; D remains ambiguous. Trimming left V 8 bases short and J 8 bases short, with 24 bases between. This CDR3 is 14 amino acids long. Germline V gene data show CDR1 as SQVTM and CDR2 as ANQGSEA. The CDR3 loop reads CSTRVSVAVPEAFF. CDR3 nucleotide sequence: TGCAGCACCCGGGTCTCAGTGGCCGTACCGGAAGCTTTCTTT.

The V and J genes are TRBV5-6 and TRBJ1-1; 8 bases line up with TRBD1. Germline V gene lookup returns CDR1 SGHDT and CDR2 YYEEEE. The V segment lost 3 bases and the J segment 0 bases; nucleotides outside the gene matches: 10. The CDR3 runs 17 residues. Written as DNA, the CDR3 is TGTGCCAGCAGCTACTCAAACCAGGGGGCGGTGAACACTGAAGCTTTCTTT. Translation: CASSYSNQGAVNTEAFF.

This chain joins TRBV11-3 and TRBJ2-2, with 9 bases aligning to TRBD2. The CDR3 covers 15 residues. Germline lookup yields CDR1 SGHNT and CDR2 YENEEA. Trimming cost V 3 bases and J 4 bases; bases outside gene matches: 3. CDR3 sequence reads: CASSFGGRATGELFF. CDR3 bases: TGTGCCAGCAGCTTTGGCGGGAGGGCCACCGGGGAGCTGTTTTTT.

This chain connects TRBV5-4 to TRBJ2-3; D is unresolved. Trimming shortened V by 7 bases and J by 2 bases, and 17 bases separated the two germline ends. CDR3 size: 15 residues. Per the germline V gene, CDR1 is SGHNT and CDR2 is YYREEE (reference sequence). CDR3 in amino acids: CASALEPELTDTQYF. The CDR3 coding sequence is TGTGCCAGCGCCCTGGAGCCCGAGCTCACAGATACGCAGTATTTT.

J is TRBJ1-2 and V is TRBV5-1, with D possibly matching TRBD1 (5 bases). The CDR3 covers 17 residues. V lost 4 bases to trimming and J lost 0 bases, with 19 bases between them. Germline loops: CDR1 SGHRS, CDR2 YFSETQ. CDR3 in amino acids: CASSTVAGLPANYGYTF. In DNA form, the CDR3 reads TGCGCCAGCAGCACCGTGGCGGGACTTCCAGCTAACTATGGCTACACCTTC.

The chain joins TRBV13 to TRBJ1-6; TRBD1 aligns across 9 bases. Germline trimming cut 5 bases from V and 7 bases from J; bases unmatched to any gene: 3. Germline lookup yields CDR1 PRHDT and CDR2 FYEKMQ (reference sequence). CDR3 length equals 14 residues. The CDR3 spells CASSQQGANSPLHF. CDR3 coding DNA: TGTGCCAGCAGCCAACAGGGGGCGAATTCACCCCTCCACTTT. Filled out from reference TRBV13 and TRBJ1-6, the complete variable domain reads AAGVIQSPRHLIKEKRETATLKCYPIPRHDTVYWYQQGPGQDPQFLISFYEKMQSDKGSIPDRFSAQQFSDYHSELNMSSLELGDSALYFCASSQQGANSPLHFGNGTRLTVT.

This chain links TRBV27 with TRBJ2-5; 9 bases match TRBD1. V trimming: 2 bases; J trimming: 5 bases; junction bases outside the gene matches: 6. In germline, CDR1 is MNHEY, CDR2 SMNVEV (reference sequence). The CDR3 is 15 residues long. CDR3 DNA sequence: TGTGCCAGCAGTTTACTTACCGGGACAGGGGAGACCCAGTACTTC. Protein product: CASSLLTGTGETQYF.

The rearrangement uses TRBV7-2 and TRBJ2-5, with D unclear. CDR1 is SGHTA and CDR2 is FQGNSA in the germline V gene. The CDR3 extends over 14 amino acids. Trimming shortened V by 2 bases and J by 1 base, and 8 bases separated the two germline ends. CDR3 sequence reads: CASSLPPGQETQYF. CDR3 bases: TGTGCCAGCAGCTTACCTCCCGGCCAAGAGACCCAGTACTTC.

This chain connects TRBV6-6 to TRBJ2-1, with 8 positions matching TRBD2. Losses at the gene ends were 6 bases for V and 6 bases for J; bases not matched to a gene: 13. Germline lookup yields CDR1 MNHNY and CDR2 SVGAGI (reference sequence). The CDR3 is 16 residues long. The CDR3 DNA follows: TGTGCCAGCAGAGCTGAACTAGCGGTGCTAATCAATGAGCAGTTCTTC. Translating gives CASRAELAVLINEQFF.

V and J are TRBV27 and TRBJ2-2; D is possibly TRBD1 or TRBD2 (5 bases each). Germline V gives CDR1 MNHEY, CDR2 SMNVEV (reference sequence). V was clipped by 2 bases and J by 6 bases, with 19 bases between them. The CDR3 has 17 residues. The CDR3 here is CASSLIYGGWVAGELFF. The DNA for the CDR3 is TGTGCCAGCAGTTTAATTTATGGGGGATGGGTCGCCGGGGAGCTGTTTTTT.

The gene calls are TRBV27 and TRBJ1-4; possibly TRBD1 for D (6 bases). V lost 0 bases and J 7 bases, leaving 15 bases between the germline ends. The germline V gene encodes CDR1 MNHEY and CDR2 SMNVEV (reference sequence). This CDR3 is built from 16 residues. This chain's CDR3 is CASSLSGYRAGEKLFF. In DNA form, the CDR3 reads TGTGCCAGCAGTTTATCGGGTTACAGGGCCGGTGAAAAACTGTTTTTT.